This TCR beta chain emerged from a study of CD8 T cells in ankylosing spondylitis. General study points: Those disease-linked clones were CD8+; they were also relatively rare in peripheral blood. Earlier reports found some motif variants in synovial fluid and blood in reactive arthritis. The study looked at matched synovial fluid samples from ankylosing spondylitis patients. Disease-linked clones were reported to be significantly enriched there.

CDR1 and CDR2 from the germline V gene are SGHVS and FNYEAQ. This CDR3 has 14 residues. Deletions cut 1 base from V and 1 base from J, with 8 bases between. This clonotype came up a few times. Its matching antigen is unknown. Making the TCR beta libraries involved quantitative 5'-RACE with molecular barcodes. TCRdb analysed the 5' RACE reads with MiXCR anew, one entry per CDR3 protein. The table includes around 340,000 distinct CDR3 sequences, roughly 20% detected once. Sequencing was carried out using blood, either unsorted or a sorted T cell fraction (not recorded which). The clonotype comes from a male donor with ankylosing spondylitis or in good health (not recorded which). The chain uses TRBV7-6 and TRBJ2-7, with D possibly being TRBD2 (5 bases). Here the CDR3 reads CASSLDRESYEQYF. The CDR3 nucleotides read TGTGCCAGCAGCTTAGACCGGGAATCCTACGAGCAGTACTTC. Together with reference TRBV7-6 and TRBJ2-7, the CDR3 gives the full variable domain: GAGVSQSPRYKVTKRGQDVALRCDPISGHVSLYWYRQALGQGPEFLTYFNYEAQQDKSGLPNDRFSAERPEGSISTLTIQRTEQRDSAMYRCASSLDRESYEQYFGPGTRLTVT.